Listed below are T cell receptor beta chains from one sample, sequenced in a study of cytomegalovirus exposure and HLA in healthy donors. Using immunoSEQ multiplex PCR, the repertoire was profiled, and TCRdb retains in-frame clones only, with some absent. The table lists 120,000 or so clones, around 88% of them singletons. The source material was PBMCs. These receptors all stem from a man aged 40-49 years in good health and CMV-seronegative. Both conserved end residues are part of each CDR3. The D gene is left open where the match is weak.

CDR3 length	D gene	V gene	J gene	CDR3 protein
14	-	TRBV5-1	TRBJ2-6	CASSPPGGANVLTF
16	TRBD1	TRBV6-5	TRBJ1-1	CASSSQRAGGNTEAFF
15	-	TRBV5-6	TRBJ1-4	CASYEQGLTNEKLFF
13	-	TRBV28	TRBJ1-4	CASSQSTNEKLFF
14	-	TRBV5-1	TRBJ2-3	CASSYTRVRDTQYF
15	TRBD1	TRBV7-2	TRBJ2-1	CASRLAGTVYNEQFF
14	-	TRBV29-1	TRBJ2-3	CSVAGAQSTDTQYF
16	TRBD1	TRBV7-6	TRBJ1-6	CASSLAYRGQGSPLHF
11	-	TRBV20-1	TRBJ1-1	CSAEGREKAFF
13	TRBD1	TRBV4-2	TRBJ2-7	CASSSQGAGEQYF
13	-	TRBV12-5	TRBJ1-1	CASGLTGGTEAFF
11	-	TRBV6-1	TRBJ1-2	CASSYSYGYTF
14	-	TRBV19	TRBJ1-2	CASRVAGREEGYTF
14	TRBD1	TRBV30	TRBJ1-4	CAWSWGTGNEKLFF
14	TRBD1	TRBV4-3	TRBJ2-1	CASSQETGFNEQFF
14	TRBD1	TRBV29-1	TRBJ1-4	CSVNSGGRGEKLFF
12	-	TRBV28	TRBJ1-2	CASGGINYGYTF
15	-	TRBV23-1	TRBJ1-1	CASSQSRGGQAEAFF
15	-	TRBV5-1	TRBJ1-3	CASSLGRGVGNTIYF
13	-	TRBV14	TRBJ2-7	CASSPGYWYEQYF
16	-	TRBV28	TRBJ1-5	CASRPDRTYSNQPQHF
14	TRBD1	TRBV7-3	TRBJ1-6	CASRSGQPNSPLHF
18	TRBD2	TRBV25-1	TRBJ2-7	CASSDSGGPGGTTYEQYF
16	-	TRBV5-4	TRBJ1-1	CASSLELLGGATEAFF
13	-	TRBV30	TRBJ1-3	CAWIRGTGNTIYF
13	-	TRBV21-1	TRBJ1-4	CASSKTREEKLFF
13	-	TRBV6-1	TRBJ2-2	CASTSDLAGELFF
16	TRBD1	TRBV10-3	TRBJ1-1	CAISPRDRGDGAEAFF
12	TRBD1	TRBV2	TRBJ1-5	CASKGALQPQHF
11	-	TRBV7-9	TRBJ1-4	CASSFGEKLFF
16	TRBD2	TRBV6-5	TRBJ2-5	CASSYSSQRGQETQYF
16	TRBD1	TRBV29-1	TRBJ1-2	CSVEDSQGETNYGYTF
16	-	TRBV7-2	TRBJ2-5	CASSLANLGSLETQYF
19	-	TRBV7-2	TRBJ1-3	CASSLVSGVGRASGNTIYF
14	-	TRBV2	TRBJ2-1	CASSASPGVHEQFF
14	TRBD1	TRBV2	TRBJ1-6	CASSMTGPGSPLHF
14	TRBD1	TRBV7-8	TRBJ1-5	CASSLQGVRQPQHF
14	TRBD1	TRBV19	TRBJ2-1	CASLKGQGLNEQFF
16	TRBD1	TRBV29-1	TRBJ2-3	CSVSKWGNRGTDTQYF
13	-	TRBV6-5	TRBJ2-7	CASRLGGRYEQYF
14	-	TRBV6-5	TRBJ1-6	CASRSGSFNSPLHF
13	-	TRBV2	TRBJ2-5	CASSLSGPETQYF
12	-	TRBV29-1	TRBJ1-1	CSAAFRGSKAFF
15	-	TRBV6-5	TRBJ1-2	CASSYSRQGLYGYTF